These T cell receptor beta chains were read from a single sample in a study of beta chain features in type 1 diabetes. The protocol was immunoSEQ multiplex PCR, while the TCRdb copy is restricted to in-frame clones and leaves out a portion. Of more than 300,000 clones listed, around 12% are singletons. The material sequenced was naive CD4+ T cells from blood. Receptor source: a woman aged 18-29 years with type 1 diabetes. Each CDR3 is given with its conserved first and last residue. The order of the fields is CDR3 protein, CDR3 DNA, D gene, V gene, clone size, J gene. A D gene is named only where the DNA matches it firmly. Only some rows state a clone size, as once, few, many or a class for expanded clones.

CDR3aa: CASSEQGTGELFF; CDR3nt: TGTGCCAGCAGTGAACAGGGAACCGGGGAGCTGTTTTTT; d_gene: NA; v_gene: TRBV2; abundance: few; j_gene: TRBJ2-2
CDR3aa: CSVGQGLSKNIQYF; CDR3nt: TGCAGCGTTGGGCAGGGGTTGTCCAAAAACATTCAGTACTTC; d_gene: NA; v_gene: TRBV29-1; abundance: NA; j_gene: TRBJ2-4
CDR3aa: CASSLGQVYNQPQHF; CDR3nt: TGTGCCAGCAGCTTAGGGCAGGTGTACAATCAGCCCCAGCATTTT; d_gene: NA; v_gene: TRBV7-9; abundance: few; j_gene: TRBJ1-5
CDR3aa: CASSINLVDTQYF; CDR3nt: TGTGCCAGCAGCATAAACTTGGTAGATACGCAGTATTTT; d_gene: NA; v_gene: TRBV7-2; abundance: NA; j_gene: TRBJ2-3
CDR3aa: CASTGTGAAFF; CDR3nt: TGTGCCAGCACCGGGACAGGGGCGGCTTTCTTT; d_gene: TRBD1; v_gene: TRBV2; abundance: NA; j_gene: TRBJ1-1
CDR3aa: CASSLTTSVRGEQFF; CDR3nt: TGTGCCAGCAGCTTAACGACTAGCGTTAGGGGTGAGCAGTTCTTC; d_gene: TRBD2; v_gene: TRBV7-3; abundance: NA; j_gene: TRBJ2-1
CDR3aa: CATRPGTSVLDEQFF; CDR3nt: TGTGCCACAAGGCCCGGGACTAGCGTATTAGATGAGCAGTTCTTC; d_gene: TRBD2; v_gene: TRBV25-1; abundance: NA; j_gene: TRBJ2-1
CDR3aa: CASSARGEQFF; CDR3nt: TGTGCCAGCAGTGCTCGGGGGGAGCAGTTCTTC; d_gene: NA; v_gene: TRBV2; abundance: few; j_gene: TRBJ2-1
CDR3aa: CASSLGGRAVDEQFF; CDR3nt: TGTGCCAGCAGCTTAGGTGGGAGGGCCGTTGATGAGCAGTTCTTC; d_gene: TRBD2; v_gene: TRBV7-3; abundance: few; j_gene: TRBJ2-1
CDR3aa: CASSPVRGGTEAFF; CDR3nt: TGCGCCAGCAGCCCGGTTAGGGGTGGAACTGAAGCTTTCTTT; d_gene: NA; v_gene: TRBV5-1; abundance: NA; j_gene: TRBJ1-1
CDR3aa: CASGGDSHDNEQFF; CDR3nt: TGTGCCAGCGGGGGGGATTCTCATGACAATGAGCAGTTCTTC; d_gene: TRBD2; v_gene: TRBV25-1; abundance: few; j_gene: TRBJ2-1
CDR3aa: CSAPGGYGYTF; CDR3nt: TGCAGTGCTCCCGGGGGCTATGGCTACACCTTC; d_gene: NA; v_gene: TRBV20-1; abundance: NA; j_gene: TRBJ1-2
CDR3aa: CASSPPSGNSDTQYF; CDR3nt: TGTGCCAGCTCACCTCCTAGCGGGAACTCAGATACGCAGTATTTT; d_gene: TRBD2; v_gene: TRBV18; abundance: few; j_gene: TRBJ2-3
CDR3aa: CASSLDRAAYNEQFF; CDR3nt: TGTGCCAGCAGCTTAGACAGGGCGGCCTACAATGAGCAGTTCTTC; d_gene: NA; v_gene: TRBV7-2; abundance: NA; j_gene: TRBJ2-1
CDR3aa: CASSRDRIYNEQFF; CDR3nt: TGTGCCAGCAGCAGGGACAGGATCTACAATGAGCAGTTCTTC; d_gene: TRBD1; v_gene: TRBV14; abundance: NA; j_gene: TRBJ2-1
CDR3aa: CASSHAGLAGGTGGNEQFF; CDR3nt: TGTGCCAGCAGCCACGCTGGACTAGCGGGAGGAACCGGGGGGAATGAGCAGTTCTTC; d_gene: TRBD2; v_gene: TRBV4-2; abundance: few; j_gene: TRBJ2-1
CDR3aa: CATRGRVVETQYF; CDR3nt: TGTGCCACGAGAGGCAGGGTGGTAGAGACCCAGTACTTC; d_gene: NA; v_gene: TRBV19; abundance: NA; j_gene: TRBJ2-5
CDR3aa: CASSFPGTGLEQYF; CDR3nt: TGTGCCAGCAGCTTCCCCGGGACAGGGCTCGAGCAGTACTTC; d_gene: TRBD1; v_gene: TRBV7-8; abundance: NA; j_gene: TRBJ2-7
CDR3aa: CASSLASAGGLNEQYF; CDR3nt: TGTGCCAGCAGCTTAGCGTCGGCAGGGGGCTTGAACGAGCAGTACTTC; d_gene: TRBD1; v_gene: TRBV7-9; abundance: few; j_gene: TRBJ2-7
CDR3aa: CASSRPWATVYEQYF; CDR3nt: TGTGCCAGCAGTCGCCCGTGGGCCACAGTCTACGAGCAGTACTTC; d_gene: NA; v_gene: TRBV28; abundance: few; j_gene: TRBJ2-7
CDR3aa: CASNRGQVYGYTF; CDR3nt: TGTGCCAGCAACCGAGGACAGGTCTATGGCTACACCTTC; d_gene: TRBD1; v_gene: TRBV28; abundance: NA; j_gene: TRBJ1-2
CDR3aa: CASSMGTGRGNTQYF; CDR3nt: TGTGCCAGCAGCATGGGGACAGGGAGGGGCAATACGCAGTATTTT; d_gene: TRBD1; v_gene: TRBV28; abundance: NA; j_gene: TRBJ2-3
CDR3aa: CASSLVDSSYGYTF; CDR3nt: TGTGCCAGCAGCTTGGTTGACAGCTCCTATGGCTACACCTTC; d_gene: NA; v_gene: TRBV5-4; abundance: NA; j_gene: TRBJ1-2
CDR3aa: CASSVGWTAGANVLTF; CDR3nt: TGTGCCAGCAGCGTAGGTTGGACAGCCGGGGCCAACGTCCTGACTTTC; d_gene: NA; v_gene: TRBV9; abundance: few; j_gene: TRBJ2-6
CDR3aa: CASSLRQGNSPLHF; CDR3nt: TGTGCCAGCAGCTTAAGACAGGGAAATTCACCCCTCCACTTT; d_gene: TRBD1; v_gene: TRBV11-2; abundance: NA; j_gene: TRBJ1-6
CDR3aa: CASTSTLVTSYNEQFF; CDR3nt: TGTGCCAGCACCTCCACCCTAGTAACCTCCTACAATGAGCAGTTCTTC; d_gene: NA; v_gene: TRBV21-1; abundance: NA; j_gene: TRBJ2-1
CDR3aa: CASSRPEGGGTDTQYF; CDR3nt: TGTGCCAGTAGCCGCCCCGAAGGGGGAGGGACAGATACGCAGTATTTT; d_gene: NA; v_gene: TRBV19; abundance: NA; j_gene: TRBJ2-3
CDR3aa: CASSLAGGSTDTQYF; CDR3nt: TGTGCCAGCAGCTTAGCGGGGGGGAGCACAGATACGCAGTATTTT; d_gene: TRBD2; v_gene: TRBV7-8; abundance: NA; j_gene: TRBJ2-3
CDR3aa: CAWRGLVDEQYF; CDR3nt: TGTGCCTGGAGGGGTCTAGTGGACGAGCAGTACTTC; d_gene: NA; v_gene: TRBV30; abundance: NA; j_gene: TRBJ2-7
CDR3aa: CASSQGLAFYEQYF; CDR3nt: TGTGCCAGCAGCCAAGGACTAGCGTTCTACGAGCAGTACTTC; d_gene: TRBD2; v_gene: TRBV14; abundance: few; j_gene: TRBJ2-7
CDR3aa: CSAQGYGYTF; CDR3nt: TGCAGTGCTCAGGGGTATGGCTACACCTTC; d_gene: NA; v_gene: TRBV20-1; abundance: few; j_gene: TRBJ1-2
CDR3aa: CASSFSGGTYNEQFF; CDR3nt: TGTGCCAGCAGCTTTAGCGGAGGAACCTACAATGAGCAGTTCTTC; d_gene: NA; v_gene: TRBV11-3; abundance: NA; j_gene: TRBJ2-1
CDR3aa: CASSRQGNEQFF; CDR3nt: TGTGCCAGCTCACGACAGGGAAATGAGCAGTTCTTC; d_gene: TRBD1; v_gene: TRBV18; abundance: few; j_gene: TRBJ2-1
CDR3aa: CAWSVQGNEKLFF; CDR3nt: TGTGCCTGGAGTGTCCAGGGTAACGAAAAACTGTTTTTT; d_gene: NA; v_gene: TRBV30; abundance: few; j_gene: TRBJ1-4
CDR3aa: CASSNGGESGGELFF; CDR3nt: TGTGCCAGCAGCAATGGGGGGGAATCTGGCGGGGAGCTGTTTTTT; d_gene: TRBD2; v_gene: TRBV7-2; abundance: few; j_gene: TRBJ2-2
CDR3aa: CASSIPTRFYGYTF; CDR3nt: TGTGCCAGCAGCATCCCGACAAGATTCTATGGCTACACCTTC; d_gene: NA; v_gene: TRBV7-2; abundance: few; j_gene: TRBJ1-2
CDR3aa: CAILPGPRNTEAFF; CDR3nt: TGTGCCATCTTACCAGGGCCCCGGAACACTGAAGCTTTCTTT; d_gene: NA; v_gene: TRBV28; abundance: NA; j_gene: TRBJ1-1
CDR3aa: CASSYVGYSLTGELFF; CDR3nt: TGTGCCAGCAGCTATGTGGGCTACTCGTTGACCGGGGAGCTGTTTTTT; d_gene: NA; v_gene: TRBV7-2; abundance: NA; j_gene: TRBJ2-2
CDR3aa: CAWSRLAPDYEQYF; CDR3nt: TGTGCCTGGAGTCGGCTAGCACCCGACTACGAGCAGTACTTC; d_gene: NA; v_gene: TRBV30; abundance: NA; j_gene: TRBJ2-7
CDR3aa: CASDSGLSNYGYTF; CDR3nt: TGTGCCAGCGACTCGGGACTCTCTAACTATGGCTACACCTTC; d_gene: NA; v_gene: TRBV7-9; abundance: NA; j_gene: TRBJ1-2
CDR3aa: CASSWQNTEAFF; CDR3nt: TGTGCCAGCAGTTGGCAGAACACTGAAGCTTTCTTT; d_gene: NA; v_gene: TRBV6-6; abundance: NA; j_gene: TRBJ1-1
CDR3aa: CATSRVTVKETQYF; CDR3nt: TGTGCCACCAGCAGAGTGACAGTCAAAGAGACCCAGTACTTC; d_gene: NA; v_gene: TRBV15; abundance: few; j_gene: TRBJ2-5